This is a list of T cell receptor beta chains from one sample in a study of siplizumab effects on memory and regulatory T cells. Repertoires were generated with immunoSEQ multiplex PCR, while TCRdb's copy carries only in-frame clones and drops some. The sample has about 100,000 clones, 94% seen once. Specimen: Tregs sorted from blood. The origin of the receptors is a human donor in good health. CDR3s include the opening cysteine and the closing phenylalanine or tryptophan. The D gene is left open where the match is weak.

>TRBJ2-5|TRBV7-3|-
CASSLVRGETQYF
>TRBJ2-7|TRBV5-8|-
CASSPQYEQYF
>TRBJ1-2|TRBV6-5|TRBD1
CASSSRSQQGYTF
>TRBJ2-7|TRBV19|TRBD1
CASSTRQGRYEQYF
>TRBJ2-5|TRBV7-8|TRBD1
CASSTLQGRWGETQYF
>TRBJ2-3|TRBV5-1|-
CASSLDGDTQYF
>TRBJ1-1|TRBV7-9|-
CASSLVLANTEAFF
>TRBJ2-7|TRBV7-9|TRBD2
CASSSPAGGIYEQYF
>TRBJ2-4|TRBV5-1|-
CASSTAGGGSSNIQYF
>TRBJ1-1|TRBV7-3|TRBD1
CASSKRGGMNTEAFF